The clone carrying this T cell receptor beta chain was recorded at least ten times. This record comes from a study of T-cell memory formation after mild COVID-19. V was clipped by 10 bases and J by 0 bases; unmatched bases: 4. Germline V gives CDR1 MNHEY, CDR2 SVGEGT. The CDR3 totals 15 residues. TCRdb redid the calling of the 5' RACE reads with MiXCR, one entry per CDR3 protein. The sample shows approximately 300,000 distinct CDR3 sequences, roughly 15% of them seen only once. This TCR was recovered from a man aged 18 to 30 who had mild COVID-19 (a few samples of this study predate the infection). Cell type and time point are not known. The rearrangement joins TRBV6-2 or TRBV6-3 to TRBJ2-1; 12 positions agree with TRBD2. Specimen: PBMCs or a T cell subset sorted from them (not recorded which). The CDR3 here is CAKTSGGISYNEQFF. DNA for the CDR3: TGTGCCAAGACTAGCGGGGGTATCTCCTACAATGAGCAGTTCTTC.